Listed here are 10 T cell receptor beta chains from one sample, sequenced in a study of blood T cell repertoires in COVID-19. Assay used: immunoSEQ multiplex PCR; TCRdb lists only in-frame clones, some missing. The repertoire holds about 240,000 clones, with just under 85% as singletons. Sequenced input: peripheral blood. The receptors here all came from a woman older than 75 with acute or convalescent COVID-19.

This chain links TRBV11-2 with TRBJ1-3; 7 bases agree with TRBD1. The junction had 6 bases not matched to a gene; V was cut back by 3 bases and J by 4 bases. The V gene's germline CDR1 is SGHAT and CDR2 FQNNGV. This CDR3 comprises 15 residues. CDR3 sequence: CASSFSWTGGNTIYF. The CDR3 DNA is TGTGCCAGCAGCTTTTCGTGGACAGGCGGAAACACCATATATTTT.

The count of this clone is one. The chain couples TRBV29-1 to TRBJ1-5; D may be TRBD1 (5 bases). The V gene lost 4 bases and the J gene lost 0 bases, with 10 bases spanning the gap. The CDR3 has 14 residues. Germline CDR1 reads SQVTM; CDR2 reads ANQGSEA. The CDR3 here is CSVGSRGSNQPQHF. The CDR3 DNA sequence: TGCAGCGTTGGAAGTAGGGGTAGCAATCAGCCCCAGCATTTT.

About this clone: Other nucleotide sequences from this sample produce the same CDR3. V is TRBV7-9 and J is TRBJ2-7, with 9 positions matching TRBD1. The ends lost 3 bases at V and 3 bases at J; junction bases unmatched: 3. The CDR3 is made up of 14 amino acids. Germline V CDR1 and CDR2: SEHNR, FQNEAQ (reference sequence). CDR3 in DNA: TGTGCCAGCAGCTTGGGACAGGGCAACTACGAGCAGTACTTC. Amino acids: CASSLGQGNYEQYF.

V and J are TRBV30 and TRBJ1-3; D is unclear. V was trimmed by 0 bases and J by 8 bases, leaving 14 bases between them. The CDR3 consists of 14 residues. In germline, CDR1 is GTSNPN, CDR2 SVGIG (reference sequence). CDR3 nucleotide sequence: TGTGCCTGGAGTGTATTGGCCCTCGTGGACACCATATATTTT. Translation gives CAWSVLALVDTIYF. Full variable domain (rest looked up from reference TRBV30 and TRBJ1-3): SQTIHQWPATLVQPVGSPLSLECTVEGTSNPNLYWYRQAAGRGLQLLFYSVGIGQISSEVPQNLSASRPQDRQFILSSKKLLLSDSGFYLCAWSVLALVDTIYFGEGSWLTVV.

This chain links TRBV11-2 with TRBJ2-3, with 7 nucleotides matching TRBD1. CDR3 size: 17 residues. Germline loops: CDR1 SGHAT, CDR2 FQNNGV. Trimming at V came to 1 base and at J to 2 bases, leaving 9 bases not matched to a gene. The CDR3: CASSLGVGGTSTDTQYF. Here the CDR3 DNA reads TGTGCCAGCAGCTTAGGGGTAGGGGGCACTTCCACAGATACGCAGTATTTT.

J is TRBJ1-2 and V is TRBV6-1; 7 positions match TRBD1. CDR3 length: 12 amino acids. V lost 2 bases, J lost 7 bases, and 1 base stayed unmatched. Looked up from germline, CDR1 is MNHNS and CDR2 is SASEGT. In DNA form, the CDR3 reads TGTGCCAGCAGTGAAACAGGGGCTGGCTACACCTTC. Translated: CASSETGAGYTF.

This clone was found once. The chain links TRBV28 to TRBJ1-1; D is unresolved. V shed 6 bases and J shed 4 bases, with 12 bases lying between them. The length of the CDR3 is 13 residues. Looked up from germline, CDR1 is MDHEN and CDR2 is SYDVKM. This chain's CDR3 is CASRGSGSTEAFF. As DNA, the CDR3 is TGTGCCAGCAGGGGGAGCGGGAGCACTGAAGCTTTCTTT.

This clone was detected only a few times. This chain connects TRBV9 to TRBJ2-2, with D possibly TRBD2 on 6 matching bases. V shed 4 bases and J shed 0 bases, with 13 bases lying between them. The germline CDR1 and CDR2 sequences are SGDLS and YYNGEE. The CDR3 has 16 amino acids. CDR3 residues: CASSLRTGANTGELFF. CDR3 nucleotides: TGTGCCAGCAGCCTCCGGACGGGGGCGAACACCGGGGAGCTGTTTTTT.

The chain couples TRBV5-1 to TRBJ1-6; 11 bases map to TRBD1. Unmatched junction bases numbered 6, after V lost 4 bases and J lost 9 bases. The CDR3 sequence is 15 residues long. Germline CDR1 reads SGHRS; CDR2 reads YFSETQ. CDR3 DNA sequence: TGCGCCAGCAGCCCGGGACAGGGGGTATCTTCACCCCTCCACTTT. This gives the protein CASSPGQGVSSPLHF.

CDR3 sequence reads: CASNLPDSDEQYF. The CDR3 coding sequence is TGTGCCAGCAATCTGCCTGATTCGGACGAGCAGTACTTC. This chain connects TRBV27 to TRBJ2-7; D is uncertain. The CDR3 covers 13 residues. Between the trimmed V and J ends, which lost 7 bases and 5 bases, there was a span of 15 bases. The germline V gene encodes CDR1 MNHEY and CDR2 SMNVEV (reference sequence).